The 22 T cell receptor beta chains in this list originate from one sample, sequenced in a study of response to subunit inactivated influenza vaccine. TCRdb reprocessed the RT-PCR reads via MiXCR and lists one record per CDR3 protein. The top ten hold about a tenth of the sample, which has about 830,000 distinct CDR3 sequences, approximately 18% seen once. Sample: PBMCs from blood, taken more than 4 days after vaccination. The receptors were sampled from a man in his fifties or sixties who received an inactivated influenza vaccine.

The V gene is TRBV6-2 or TRBV6-3, the J gene TRBJ2-7; 7 bases agree with TRBD1. CDR1 is MNHEY and CDR2 is SVGEGT in the germline V gene. The CDR3 runs to 12 residues. V dropped 11 bases and J dropped 2; count of bases not matched to a gene: 6. In DNA form, the CDR3 reads TGTGCCTCGGGACAGAATGCCTACGAGCAGTACTTC. It encodes CASGQNAYEQYF.

In its sample, this clonotype was seen a few times. The chain carries TRBV3-1 and TRBJ2-2; TRBD2 is a possible D gene (5 bases). This CDR3 region has 12 residues. Trimming took 7 bases from V and 4 from J, leaving 7 bases between them. Germline CDR1 reads LGHDT; CDR2 reads YNNKEL (reference sequence). CDR3 in DNA: TGTGCCAGCAATAGCGCCACCGGGGAGCTGTTTTTT. Amino acids: CASNSATGELFF.

This clonotype turned up a few times. The V and J genes are TRBV12-3 or TRBV12-4 and TRBJ2-5, with D possibly matching TRBD1 (6 bases). The ends were cut back, 5 bases at V and 6 bases at J, with 13 bases in the middle. The CDR3 consists of 13 residues. CDR3 loop: CASSKDSPQTQYF. DNA for the CDR3: TGTGCCAGCAGTAAGGACAGTCCACAGACCCAGTACTTC.

The chain couples TRBV5-8 to TRBJ2-3; D remains unclear. This CDR3 is 16 amino acids long. Germline values: CDR1 SGHTS, CDR2 YDEGEE. With 7 bases removed from V and 4 bases from J, the gap between germline ends came to 22 bases. The CDR3 nucleotides are TGTGCCAGCGTCAGCTTCGGCCTAACGATTGCAGATACGCAGTATTTT. Amino acids: CASVSFGLTIADTQYF.

This clonotype was seen more than once but under ten times. The chain uses TRBV6-1 and TRBJ2-7; possibly TRBD1 for D (6 bases). CDR1 and CDR2 (germline): MNHNS, SASEGT. This CDR3 is built from 13 residues. V lost 4 bases and J 3 bases, leaving 10 bases between the germline ends. For the CDR3, the DNA is TGTGCCAGCAGTGGGCAGGGGCACTACGAGCAGTACTTC. Translated: CASSGQGHYEQYF.

The sample holds many counts of this clonotype. This sequence joins TRBV24-1 and TRBJ2-1; D gene uncertain. V was cut by 2 bases and J by 8 bases, with 6 bases left in between. This CDR3 contains 12 residues. Germline-derived CDR1 and CDR2 are KGHDR and SFDVKD. CDR3: CATSDSPDEQFF. The DNA of the CDR3 is TGTGCCACCAGTGATTCCCCCGATGAGCAGTTCTTC.

This clonotype was counted only a few times. The chain combines TRBV5-1 with TRBJ2-1; D possibly matches TRBD1 or TRBD2 (6 bases each). V was shortened by 4 bases and J by 4 bases, with 18 bases between the two germline ends. Germline V gives CDR1 SGHRS, CDR2 YFSETQ. The CDR3 totals 16 residues. This CDR3 reads CASSPSGAPKYNEQFF. DNA of the CDR3: TGCGCCAGCAGCCCGTCGGGGGCGCCCAAATACAATGAGCAGTTCTTC.

This clonotype was recorded at least ten times. This rearrangement joins TRBV6-1 to TRBJ2-5, with no clear D. V lost 6 bases and J 2 bases, leaving 4 bases between the germline ends. Per germline, CDR1 MNHNS and CDR2 SASEGT. The CDR3 length is 11 residues. The CDR3 nucleotides read TGTGCCAGCAGGGGACAAGAGACCCAGTACTTC. Amino acid sequence: CASRGQETQYF.

Only a few counts were recorded for this clonotype. The rearrangement links TRBV7-8 to TRBJ2-5; possibly TRBD1 for D (6 bases). The germline V gene has CDR1 SGHVS and CDR2 FQNEAQ. V gave up 5 bases and J gave up 4 bases, with 14 bases separating them. The CDR3 covers 14 residues. The CDR3 here is CASSPGTKGETQYF. The CDR3 region has the DNA TGTGCCAGCAGCCCCGGGACAAAGGGAGAGACCCAGTACTTC.

The chain combines TRBV20-1 with TRBJ2-7; D might be TRBD2 (6 bases). Germline CDR1 DFQATT, CDR2 SNEGSKA (reference sequence). The CDR3 sequence is 16 residues long. Trimming cost V 0 bases and J 0 bases, with 15 bases left between them. The CDR3 region has the DNA TGCAGTGCTAGAGATCTGGGGGGAGTCAGCTCCTACGAGCAGTACTTC. Translating gives CSARDLGGVSSYEQYF.

This chain uses TRBV6-6 with TRBJ1-1; D unclear. Trimming cost V 0 bases and J 5 bases, with 7 bases left between them. Germline loops: CDR1 MNHNY, CDR2 SVGAGI (reference sequence). The CDR3 extends over 13 amino acids. The CDR3 sequence is CASSYSTGTEAFF. CDR3 bases: TGTGCCAGCAGTTACTCGACTGGGACTGAAGCTTTCTTT.

The chain recombines TRBV6-2 or TRBV6-3 with TRBJ2-1; weak D call: TRBD2 (6 bases). Trimming took 0 bases from V and 4 from J, leaving 13 bases between them. This CDR3 is 16 amino acids long. Germline V CDR1 and CDR2: MNHEY, SVGEGT. The CDR3 bases are TGTGCCAGCAGTTACTCACCAGCGGGTACTTACAATGAGCAGTTCTTC. Amino acids: CASSYSPAGTYNEQFF.

The chain couples TRBV7-9 to TRBJ2-7; TRBD1 might be the D (5 bases). V lost 5 bases to trimming and J lost 0 bases, with 17 bases between them. The CDR3 spans 16 residues. The V gene's germline CDR1 is SEHNR and CDR2 FQNEAQ (reference sequence). DNA for the CDR3: TGTGCCAGCAGCCCTAGTGGGGCAGCCATCTCCTACGAGCAGTACTTC. Protein sequence: CASSPSGAAISYEQYF.

The V call is TRBV20-1, the J call TRBJ2-2, with D perhaps matching TRBD1 (6 bases). V was cut by 4 bases and J by 3 bases, with 18 bases left in between. Per germline, CDR1 DFQATT and CDR2 SNEGSKA (reference sequence). The CDR3 has 16 residues. CDR3 sequence reads: CSAMAGVSWDTGELFF. CDR3 nucleotide sequence: TGCAGTGCTATGGCAGGGGTTTCGTGGGACACCGGGGAGCTGTTTTTT.

The rearrangement joins TRBV12-3 or TRBV12-4 to TRBJ1-2; no firm D call. Trimming removed 3 bases at V and 1 base at J, with 6 bases between. The CDR3 runs 13 residues. The CDR3 nucleotides are TGTGCCAGCAGTTTCTACAGTAACTATGGCTACACCTTC. Protein product: CASSFYSNYGYTF.

The chain links TRBV12-3 or TRBV12-4 to TRBJ1-1; D gene ambiguous. V lost 6 bases and J lost 4, with 9 bases in between. The CDR3 loop spans 12 amino acids. The CDR3 loop reads CASRGGVTEAFF. CDR3 bases: TGTGCCAGCAGGGGTGGGGTCACTGAAGCTTTCTTT.

V and J are TRBV10-3 and TRBJ2-5; 11 positions match TRBD1. Per germline, CDR1 ENHRY and CDR2 SYGVKD. This CDR3 has 16 residues. The junction had 2 bases not matched to a gene; V was cut back by 2 bases and J by 0 bases. The CDR3, as DNA: TGTGCCATCAGTGAGAGGGGACAGGGGGACCAAGAGACCCAGTACTTC. This translates into CAISERGQGDQETQYF.

This clonotype has a count of ten or more. The J gene is TRBJ2-4, the V gene TRBV29-1; 8 positions agree with TRBD1. Germline-derived CDR1 and CDR2 are SQVTM and ANQGSEA. This CDR3 has 13 amino acids. The junction had 6 bases not matched to a gene; V was cut back by 7 bases and J by 4 bases. In nucleotides, the CDR3 is TGCAGCGGAGGGGGACAGGAAAAAAACATTCAGTACTTC. Protein product: CSGGGQEKNIQYF.

The sample holds a few counts of this clonotype. DNA for the CDR3: TGTGCCAGCAGCTTAATGAGCAACACTGAAGCTTTCTTT. This codes for CASSLMSNTEAFF. V and J are TRBV7-2 and TRBJ1-1; D remains unclear. The ends were cut back, 2 bases at V and 2 bases at J, with 6 bases in the middle. CDR1 is SGHTA, CDR2 FQGNSA, per germline. The CDR3 runs 13 residues.

This chain uses TRBV29-1 with TRBJ1-2; D is perhaps TRBD1 (6 bases). V was cut by 5 bases and J by 2 bases, with 9 bases left in between. The germline V gene has CDR1 SQVTM and CDR2 ANQGSEA. This CDR3 spans 12 amino acids. The CDR3 spells CSVWTDNYGYTF. Written as DNA, the CDR3 is TGCAGCGTTTGGACAGACAACTATGGCTACACCTTC.

This CDR3 is CASSEYIRGSTDTQYF. Written as DNA, the CDR3 is TGTGCCAGCAGTGAATATATTCGTGGCAGCACAGATACGCAGTATTTT. The genes are TRBV25-1 and TRBJ2-3; D uncertain. CDR3 size: 16 residues. The V end was cut by 0 bases, the J end by 0 bases, with 10 bases between. Germline lookup yields CDR1 MGHDK and CDR2 SYGVNS.

This clonotype came up a few times. The rearrangement joins TRBV25-1 to TRBJ1-4; a weak D match, TRBD1 (5 bases). The germline CDR1 and CDR2 sequences are MGHDK and SYGVNS. V was trimmed by 8 bases and J by 6 bases, leaving 16 bases between them. This CDR3 comprises 14 residues. The CDR3 protein is CASGGTTGDEKLFF. Written as DNA, the CDR3 is TGTGCCAGCGGCGGGACCACCGGCGATGAAAAACTGTTTTTT.